This entry concerns a single T cell receptor (beta chain). This sample is drawn from a study of blood T cell repertoires in COVID-19. J lost 2 bases, V lost 4 bases, and 0 bases had no gene match. CDR3 length: 14 residues. The germline CDR1 and CDR2 sequences are LNHDA and SQIVND (reference sequence). Here immunoSEQ multiplex PCR was the method, and the copy in TCRdb shows in-frame clones only, minus some. The repertoire holds approximately 330,000 clones, with approximately 86% as singletons. Seattle-derived patients entered the study during active infection and were followed longitudinally. Sequencing was done on a sample of peripheral blood. The sequence derives from a man under 40 with COVID-19, enrolled during active disease. This chain uses TRBV19 with TRBJ2-4, with TRBD2 matching 9 bases. This CDR3 is CASSTSGTKNIQYF. The CDR3, as DNA: TGTGCCAGTAGTACTAGCGGGACCAAAAACATTCAGTACTTC.